The rows below give T cell receptor beta chains drawn from one sample of a study of blood T cell repertoires in COVID-19. Sequencing was performed with immunoSEQ multiplex PCR; in TCRdb, only in-frame clones are kept and a portion is missing. This table has tens of thousands of clones, about four fifths appearing once. Sequencing was performed on peripheral blood. The receptors here all came from a human donor in a cohort sampled during active COVID-19. Both conserved end residues are part of each CDR3. Each record gives: D gene, clone size, V gene, CDR3 protein. The D gene is left open where the match is weak. Part of the rows lack a size; the others show once, few, many or a class for expanded clones.

>TRBD1|NA|TRBV7-8
CASSHPGTGWAGNEKLFF
>NA|NA|TRBV3-1/TRBV3-2
CASSQSFSSTDTQYF
>NA|NA|TRBV6-2/TRBV6-3
CASSYSTPPISPLHF
>TRBD1|NA|TRBV2
CASSRDRVSQPQHF
>TRBD1|NA|TRBV24-1
CATRDRGSDNEQFF
>TRBD2|once|TRBV7-9
CASSPRGREGIYEQYF
>NA|NA|TRBV7-3
CASSLDPTDRKETQYF
>TRBD1|once|TRBV19
CASIPGTGTIRGYGYTF
>TRBD1|NA|TRBV28
CASRGQRTDTQYF
>NA|once|TRBV28
CASSLWEGKPNYGYTF
>NA|NA|TRBV7-8
CASSLGGQPNYGYTF
>TRBD2|NA|TRBV7-6
CASSPTSGRYNEQFF
>NA|NA|TRBV15
CATSRDRASDEQFF
>NA|NA|TRBV5-1
CASSSTGTNSGNTIYF
>TRBD1|NA|TRBV19
CASSTGTGVYGYTF
>NA|NA|TRBV29-1
CSADRGLASNEQFF
>TRBD2|NA|TRBV6-5
CASRIGGTRRDEQFF
>NA|NA|TRBV5-4
CASSPDPEGLQETQYF
>TRBD2|NA|TRBV18
CASSPRTSGSYEQYF
>TRBD1|NA|TRBV3-1/TRBV3-2
CASSQGRDRPSYEQYF
>NA|NA|TRBV7-3
CASSPGLSNEQYF
>NA|NA|TRBV19
CASSPSAGNQYF
>NA|NA|TRBV19
CARAPVGRISYEQYF
>TRBD2|NA|TRBV11-2
CASSLTSGGETYEQYF
>NA|NA|TRBV6-5
CASSTGNSPLHF
>TRBD2|NA|TRBV4-2
CASSQDSLAANTGELFF
>TRBD2|NA|TRBV7-3
CASSSGTSGVSYNEQFF
>NA|NA|TRBV19
CASTIEGEPGTGELFF
>NA|NA|TRBV15
CATSRDVGYEQYF
>TRBD1|NA|TRBV15
CATSRDRGGNTEAFF
>NA|NA|TRBV19
CASSPPGTPWAEQYF
>TRBD2|NA|TRBV4-2
CASSQAGLAASEQYF
>NA|NA|TRBV19
CASSIGRGRDTGELFF
>NA|NA|TRBV6-5
CASTSDTEAFF
>TRBD2|few|TRBV10-3
CAIGAGGSSYNEQFF
>TRBD1|NA|TRBV5-1
CASSRTGSQEKLFF
>TRBD2|NA|TRBV19
CASSYLPGLASGGTYNEQFF
>NA|NA|TRBV29-1
CSVEVGRDNEQFF
>TRBD2|NA|TRBV7-2
CASSPRLAGGAGELFF
>TRBD2|NA|TRBV27
CASSLTGGPGYEQYF
>NA|few|TRBV7-9
CASSRGLNYGYTF
>TRBD2|once|TRBV6-2/TRBV6-3
CASSPGRTSGGSTDTQYF
>TRBD2|NA|TRBV28
CASSFSPRLADRKTQYF
>NA|NA|TRBV5-6
CASSFKGGSVLGTEAFF
>NA|once|TRBV12-5
CASGFDRYEQYF
>NA|NA|TRBV19
CASSIVGGKTFF
>TRBD2|NA|TRBV6-2/TRBV6-3
CASSPGGEDTRETQYF
>TRBD2|NA|TRBV7-2
CASSLGGGYEQYF
>TRBD2|NA|TRBV6-5
CASRGLAGTGELFF
>NA|NA|TRBV6-5
CASSPRGGGYEQYF